The sequence of this T cell receptor beta chain was determined in a study of blood T cell repertoires in COVID-19. Study-level information: The study drew acute and convalescent COVID-19 samples from the United States, Italy and Spain. Sample material is recorded as cDNA or gDNA derived from T cells, B-cell-depleted T cells, or PBMCs.

The germline CDR1 and CDR2 sequences are KGHDR and SFDVKD. The V gene lost 5 bases and the J gene lost 6 bases, with 11 bases spanning the gap. The CDR3 covers 13 residues. The protocol was immunoSEQ multiplex PCR, while the TCRdb copy is restricted to in-frame clones and leaves out a portion. The data show under 15,000 clones, around 85% seen once. Specimen: peripheral blood. The receptor was isolated from a human donor in a cohort sampled during active COVID-19. The chain employs TRBV24-1 and TRBJ2-3, with D maybe TRBD1 (6 bases). The chain's CDR3 is CATSVTGWDTQYF. In DNA, the CDR3 is TGTGCCACCAGTGTAACAGGGTGGGATACGCAGTATTTT.